This TCR beta chain is from a study of T cell responses to AZD1222 COVID-19 vaccine. The method was immunoSEQ multiplex PCR; TCRdb's version includes in-frame clones alone and lacks a portion of them. The profile shows about 28,000 clones, around 80% of them singletons. The CDR3 loop spans 14 amino acids. CDR1 SEHNR and CDR2 FQNEAQ come from the germline V gene (reference sequence). Trimming removed 3 bases at V and 4 bases at J, with 13 bases between. This receptor was obtained from an adult in good health. Source: peripheral blood, taken on day 0 of AZD1222 vaccination. The V call is TRBV7-9, the J call TRBJ2-7; D perhaps matches TRBD2 (6 bases). CDR3 amino acids: CASSFSAGTYEQYF. In DNA, the CDR3 is TGTGCCAGCAGCTTCTCTGCGGGGACTTACGAGCAGTACTTC. Full variable domain (outside the CDR3, taken from reference TRBV7-9 and TRBJ2-7): DTGVSQNPRHKITKRGQNVTFRCDPISEHNRLYWYRQTLGQGPEFLTYFQNEAQLEKSRLLSDRFSAERPKGSFSTLEIQRTEQGDSAMYLCASSFSAGTYEQYFGPGTRLTVT.